The source of this T cell receptor (beta chain) is a study of response to subunit inactivated influenza vaccine. TCRdb reprocessed the RT-PCR reads with MiXCR, giving one entry per CDR3 protein. The table records about 500,000 distinct CDR3 sequences, more than 15% of them present only once. This CDR3 has 14 residues. With 4 bases clipped from V and 6 bases from J, the junction kept 7 bases outside the gene matches. The germline CDR1 and CDR2 sequences are SGDLS and YYNGEE. Study-wide findings and caveats: There was a suggestion from the authors that each seasonal influenza vaccination recruits few new T cells.

This clonotype was picked up a small number of times. No antigen is known for it. V is TRBV9 and J is TRBJ2-3, with TRBD1 identical over 8 bases. The material sequenced was CD4+ T cells sorted from PBMCs, taken roughly 24 months after vaccination. The sequence derives from a man aged 50-75 years who received an inactivated influenza vaccine. CDR3 in amino acids: CASSLRTGFDTQYF. The CDR3 bases are TGTGCCAGCAGCCTACGGACAGGGTTTGATACGCAGTATTTT.